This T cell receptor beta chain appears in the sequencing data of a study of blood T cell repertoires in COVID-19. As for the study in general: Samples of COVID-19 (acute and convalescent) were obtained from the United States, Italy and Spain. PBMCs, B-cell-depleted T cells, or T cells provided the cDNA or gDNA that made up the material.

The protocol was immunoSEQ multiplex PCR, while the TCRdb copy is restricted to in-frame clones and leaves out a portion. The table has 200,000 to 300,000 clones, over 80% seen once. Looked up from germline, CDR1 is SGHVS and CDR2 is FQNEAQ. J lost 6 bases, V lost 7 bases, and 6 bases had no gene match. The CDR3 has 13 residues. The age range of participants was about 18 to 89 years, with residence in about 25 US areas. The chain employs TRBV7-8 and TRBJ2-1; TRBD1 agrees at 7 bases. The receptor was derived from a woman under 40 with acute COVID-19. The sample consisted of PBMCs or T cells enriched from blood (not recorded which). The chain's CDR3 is CASNNDRANEQFF. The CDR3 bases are TGTGCCAGCAACAATGACAGGGCCAATGAGCAGTTCTTC.